This is a list of T cell receptor beta chains from one sample in a study of blood T cell repertoires in COVID-19. Assay used: immunoSEQ multiplex PCR; TCRdb lists only in-frame clones, some missing. The sample has about 160,000 clones, roughly 93% seen once; the top ten hold roughly 2.1%. Sequenced material: peripheral blood. These receptor sequences come from a man between 18 and 35 years old with acute or convalescent COVID-19. CDR3s include the opening cysteine and the closing phenylalanine or tryptophan. D genes are given only for firm matches. Not every row has a clone size; where given, it reads once, few, many or a size class.

TRBD2 14 . TRBJ2-1 TRBV5-4 TGTGCCAGCAGCTTAAAGGGGACTAGCGGTGAGCAGTTCTTC CASSLKGTSGEQFF
. 14 . TRBJ1-1 TRBV6-6 TGTGCCAGCAGTTTTCAGGGCTTAAACACTGAAGCTTTCTTT CASSFQGLNTEAFF
. 16 . TRBJ1-4 TRBV7-9 TGTGCCAGCAGCCCTAGTGTGGGAGAGGGAAATGAAAAACTGTTTTTT CASSPSVGEGNEKLFF
TRBD1 11 once TRBJ2-1 TRBV30 TGTGCCTACGGACAGGGTCATGAGCAGTTCTTC CAYGQGHEQFF
. 16 once TRBJ1-5 TRBV3-1/TRBV3-2 TGTGCCAGCAGCCAAGCGGGACTTGGGGGAAATCAGCCCCAGCATTTT CASSQAGLGGNQPQHF
TRBD2 16 . TRBJ2-7 TRBV7-6 TGTGCCAGCAGCTTAGGGACTAGCGGGGGGTTGGACGAGCAGTACTTC CASSLGTSGGLDEQYF
. 12 once TRBJ1-4 TRBV7-9 TGTGCCAGCAGCCCCTTCCATGAAAAACTGTTTTTT CASSPFHEKLFF
TRBD1 14 . TRBJ2-5 TRBV2 TGTGCCAGCAGGGGGGACAGGGACGGAGAGACCCAGTACTTC CASRGDRDGETQYF
. 16 once TRBJ2-1 TRBV13 TGTGCCAGCAGCTCAGGGGAGAGCGTACCTTTGAATGAGCAGTTCTTC CASSSGESVPLNEQFF
. 12 . TRBJ1-1 TRBV5-1 TGCGCCAGCAGCTGGCAGGGGACTGAAGCTTTCTTT CASSWQGTEAFF
. 13 . TRBJ2-1 TRBV20-1 TGCAGTGCTAGTCGGCTAGTAGGCAATGAGCAGTTCTTC CSASRLVGNEQFF
TRBD1 16 . TRBJ2-3 TRBV24-1 TGTGCCACCAGTGGGGGGGGACAGGGGAGAACAGATACGCAGTATTTT CATSGGGQGRTDTQYF
TRBD1 13 . TRBJ1-5 TRBV12-3/TRBV12-4 TGTGCCAGCACCGACAGGGTGAAACAGCCCCAGCATTTT CASTDRVKQPQHF
. 11 few TRBJ1-1 TRBV28 TGTGCCAGCAGGGGGGGCACTGAAGCTTTCTTT CASRGGTEAFF
TRBD1 16 . TRBJ1-2 TRBV27 TGTGCCAGCAAAGTCAATTGGGACAGCTCTATCTATGGCTACACCTTC CASKVNWDSSIYGYTF
. 14 . TRBJ1-4 TRBV19 TGTGCCAGTAGGACCACCGGGAGTAATGAAAAACTGTTTTTT CASRTTGSNEKLFF
. 13 . TRBJ2-3 TRBV9 TGTGCCAGCAGCGCGACAGTTACAGATACGCAGTATTTT CASSATVTDTQYF